What follows are 29 T cell receptor beta chains derived from one specimen sequenced in a study of beta chain features in type 1 diabetes. Study findings and constraints: Across all four CD4+ subsets, people with type 1 diabetes showed modestly shorter TCRB CDR3s.

These TCRs' antigens remain unknown. Since all of the isolated RNA was reverse transcribed, expressed TCRB transcripts were what got sequenced. The data were produced by immunoSEQ multiplex PCR, yet TCRdb's version contains in-frame clones alone and is incomplete. The sample yields about 300,000 clones, 13% seen once. What was sequenced was naive CD4+ T cells from blood. The receptors here all came from a woman aged 18-29 years with type 1 diabetes.

The chain has TRBV29-1 and TRBJ1-4; tentative D call: TRBD1 (6 bases). CDR1 is SQVTM, CDR2 ANQGSEA, per germline. This CDR3 is 18 amino acids long. Trimming cost V 4 bases and J 6 bases, with 27 bases left between them. CDR3 nucleotides: TGCAGCGTTGGGGGAGGGGCGACAGGACTCCCTTTAGATGAAAAACTGTTTTTT. It encodes CSVGGGATGLPLDEKLFF.

The J gene is TRBJ2-5, the V gene TRBV19; possibly TRBD2 for D (6 bases). With 3 bases removed from V and 9 bases from J, the gap between germline ends came to 17 bases. Germline CDR1 LNHDA, CDR2 SQIVND (reference sequence). The CDR3 runs to 14 residues. The chain's CDR3 is CASSIIGLSRPQYF. CDR3 nucleotides: TGTGCCAGTAGTATTATCGGACTATCCCGGCCCCAGTACTTC.

The chain employs TRBV9 and TRBJ2-5, with D perhaps matching TRBD1 (6 bases). Germline V lookup: CDR1 SGDLS, CDR2 YYNGEE. Trimming pared 4 bases from V and 2 bases from J, leaving 12 bases between. This CDR3 is built from 14 residues. The CDR3 coding sequence is TGTGCCAGCAGCAGGGGGAGCCTACAAGAGACCCAGTACTTC. Amino acids: CASSRGSLQETQYF.

The chain is built from TRBV30 and TRBJ1-4; D gene uncertain. CDR3 length: 13 amino acids. Germline CDR1 and CDR2: GTSNPN and SVGIG (reference sequence). Trimming removed 5 bases from V and 0 bases from J, with 7 bases in between. In DNA, the CDR3 is TGTGCCTGGGGCGGTGCAACTAATGAAAAACTGTTTTTT. This sequence encodes CAWGGATNEKLFF.

This clone has more than one count but fewer than ten. The rearrangement joins TRBV28 to TRBJ2-5; weak D call: TRBD2 (7 bases). There are 20 residues in the CDR3. Germline V gives CDR1 MDHEN, CDR2 SYDVKM. Trimming took 5 bases from V and 4 from J, leaving 32 bases between them. The CDR3 loop reads CASSGDRRVSVPGGGETQYF. In DNA, the CDR3 is TGTGCCAGCAGTGGGGACCGTCGCGTCTCAGTCCCGGGGGGCGGAGAGACCCAGTACTTC.

This chain joins TRBV4-1 and TRBJ2-1; D gene ambiguous. The CDR3 is 17 residues long. V was cut by 1 base and J by 0 bases, with 13 bases left in between. The germline CDR1 and CDR2 sequences are MGHRA and YSYEKL. CDR3: CASSQVSAKSSYNEQFF. For the CDR3, the DNA is TGCGCCAGCAGCCAAGTTTCCGCAAAGAGCTCCTACAATGAGCAGTTCTTC.

This clone showed up just a few times. The chain uses TRBV11-2 and TRBJ1-2, with D perhaps matching TRBD1 (6 bases). Trimming took off 5 bases at V and 4 bases at J, with 20 bases between the two ends. The germline gives CDR1 SGHAT, CDR2 FQNNGV. The CDR3 covers 16 residues. CDR3 in DNA: TGTGCCAGCAGCACCGCCCGGGACACTCTCCGCTATGGCTACACCTTC. Amino acid sequence: CASSTARDTLRYGYTF. The variable domain in full, completed from reference TRBV11-2 and TRBJ1-2, reads EAGVAQSPRYKIIEKRQSVAFWCNPISGHATLYWYQQILGQGPKLLIQFQNNGVVDDSQLPKDRFSAERLKGVDSTLKIQPAKLEDSAVYLCASSTARDTLRYGYTFGSGTRLTVV.

V gene TRBV11-3 combines with J gene TRBJ2-3, with TRBD2 matching 7 bases. V was pared by 1 base and J by 6 bases, with 7 bases of the junction left unmatched. This CDR3 region has 15 residues. Germline V gene data show CDR1 as SGHNT and CDR2 as YENEEA. Here the CDR3 DNA reads TGTGCCAGCAGCTTAGCGGGGACTACCATCGATACGCAGTATTTT. This translates into CASSLAGTTIDTQYF.

Only a few counts were recorded for this clone. The rearrangement uses TRBV7-6 and TRBJ1-1, with D tentatively TRBD1 (5 bases). CDR3 size: 13 residues. Germline assignment: CDR1 SGHVS and CDR2 FNYEAQ. Trimming removed 3 bases from V and 1 base from J, with 6 bases in between. CDR3 protein: CASSFRENTEAFF. The CDR3 DNA is TGTGCCAGCAGCTTCAGGGAGAACACTGAAGCTTTCTTT.

The V call is TRBV5-4, the J call TRBJ2-1; TRBD2 matches 13 bases. The J segment lost 1 base and the V segment lost 6 bases, leaving 4 bases of the junction unmatched. CDR1 is SGHNT, CDR2 YYREEE, per germline (reference sequence). CDR3 length equals 16 residues. The chain's CDR3 is CASKLAGGPSYNEQFF. CDR3 DNA sequence: TGTGCCAGCAAACTAGCGGGAGGGCCTTCCTACAATGAGCAGTTCTTC.

A few counts support this clone. The V gene is TRBV28, the J gene TRBJ2-3; 8 nucleotides align to TRBD1. Germline CDR1 reads MDHEN; CDR2 reads SYDVKM. V shed 4 bases and J 2 bases; nucleotides not matched to a gene: 11. The CDR3 is 17 residues long. This chain's CDR3 is CASSSRVDRGNTDTQYF. The CDR3 region has the DNA TGTGCCAGCAGTTCACGGGTCGACAGGGGAAACACAGATACGCAGTATTTT.

V gene TRBV29-1 combines with J gene TRBJ2-5, with D uncertain. CDR1 and CDR2 from the germline V gene are SQVTM and ANQGSEA. The CDR3 has 13 amino acids. The germline V and J ends were trimmed by 1 base and 2 bases, with 8 bases remaining between them. CDR3 residues: CSVEGQLQETQYF. As DNA, the CDR3 is TGCAGCGTTGAAGGCCAACTACAAGAGACCCAGTACTTC.

The genes are TRBV5-6 and TRBJ1-1; TRBD1 agrees at 8 bases. CDR3 length equals 16 residues. Germline V gene data show CDR1 as SGHDT and CDR2 as YYEEEE. Unmatched junction bases numbered 12, after V lost 0 bases and J lost 8 bases. CDR3 loop: CASSLELGQGGPEAFF. CDR3 DNA: TGTGCCAGCAGCTTGGAACTTGGACAGGGAGGTCCCGAAGCTTTCTTT.

The rearrangement joins TRBV27 to TRBJ2-7, with TRBD2 identical over 14 bases. Trimming took 7 bases from V and 3 from J; bases not matched to a gene: 8. Germline V gene data show CDR1 as MNHEY and CDR2 as SMNVEV (reference sequence). The CDR3 spans 16 residues. CDR3 sequence reads: CASTMGLAGDIYEQYV. CDR3 nucleotide sequence: TGTGCCAGCACGATGGGACTAGCGGGAGATATCTACGAGCAGTACGTC.

This rearrangement joins TRBV12-5 to TRBJ2-1; D perhaps matches TRBD1 (5 bases). Germline CDR1 LGHNT, CDR2 FRNRAP. There are 14 residues in the CDR3. V lost 2 bases and J 7 bases, leaving 12 bases between the germline ends. The DNA of the CDR3 is TGTGCTAGTGGTTTGACTCCAGGGCAGAATGAGCAGTTCTTC. Residues: CASGLTPGQNEQFF.

This chain joins TRBV6-1 and TRBJ2-5; the match to TRBD2 covers 7 bases. The trim removed 6 bases at V and 2 bases at J, leaving 3 bases unmatched. Germline lookup yields CDR1 MNHNS and CDR2 SASEGT. The CDR3 has 13 amino acids. The CDR3: CASSSGRQETQYF. The CDR3 nucleotides are TGTGCCAGCAGCTCCGGGAGGCAAGAGACCCAGTACTTC.

A few counts support this clone. The chain has TRBV7-9 and TRBJ2-1, with 8 bases that match TRBD2. Trimming at V came to 1 base and at J to 10 bases, leaving 9 bases not matched to a gene. The CDR3 is 15 residues long. The germline V gene has CDR1 SEHNR and CDR2 FQNEAQ (reference sequence). CDR3 residues: CASSLVAGNYGEQFF. CDR3 in DNA: TGTGCCAGCAGCTTAGTAGCGGGAAACTACGGGGAGCAGTTCTTC.

There are a few counts of this clone. The V and J genes are TRBV30 and TRBJ1-4, with 8 bases lining up with TRBD1. Germline assignment: CDR1 GTSNPN and CDR2 SVGIG (reference sequence). The CDR3 extends over 13 amino acids. Germline trimming cut 4 bases from V and 3 bases from J; bases unmatched to any gene: 1. The CDR3 DNA is TGTGCCTGGAACAGGGGGTCTAATGAAAAACTGTTTTTT. Translation: CAWNRGSNEKLFF.

In regard to this clone: A junction end diverges from the germline sequence, so it may reflect a read error. The chain is built from TRBV27 and TRBJ2-1; unclear D gene. CDR3 length equals 15 residues. The germline V gene has CDR1 MNHEY and CDR2 SMNVEV (reference sequence). CDR3 nucleotide sequence: TGTGCCACCAGTGATTTGACCGTAGGCGGTCATGAGCAGTTCTTC. The encoded protein is CATSDLTVGGHEQFF.

The sample holds a few counts of this clone. The chain recombines TRBV6-5 with TRBJ1-1, with 8 bases matching TRBD1. Germline CDR1 is MNHEY and CDR2 is SVGAGI. This CDR3 comprises 14 residues. The V segment lost 2 bases and the J segment 11 bases; nucleotides outside the gene matches: 10. The chain's CDR3 is CASSYASGGSWAFF. CDR3 DNA: TGTGCCAGCAGTTACGCCTCAGGGGGCAGCTGGGCTTTCTTT.

This clone came up a few times. This sequence joins TRBV6-5 and TRBJ2-3; 11 bases match TRBD2. Germline-derived CDR1 and CDR2 are MNHEY and SVGAGI. The ends lost 4 bases at V and 6 bases at J; junction bases unmatched: 6. This CDR3 region has 15 residues. The CDR3 DNA reads as TGTGCCAGCAGTTGGGGACTAGCGGTGGAGGATACGCAGTATTTT. Translation: CASSWGLAVEDTQYF.

The chain combines TRBV20-1 with TRBJ2-1; no firm D call. The CDR3 totals 11 residues. Trimming left V 4 bases short and J 6 bases short, with 7 bases between. Germline V CDR1 and CDR2: DFQATT, SNEGSKA (reference sequence). This chain's CDR3 is CSATGSNEQFF. CDR3 sequence (DNA): TGCAGTGCTACAGGTAGCAATGAGCAGTTCTTC.

This sequence joins TRBV6-5 and TRBJ1-2; D remains unclear. The CDR3 extends over 13 amino acids. CDR1 is MNHEY, CDR2 SVGAGI, per germline. V lost 6 bases to trimming and J lost 4 bases, with 12 bases between them. Written as DNA, the CDR3 is TGTGCCAGCAGAAAACAGTCAAGCTATGGCTACACCTTC. It translates to CASRKQSSYGYTF.

The chain employs TRBV2 and TRBJ2-7, with D possibly matching TRBD2 (5 bases). Germline CDR1 SNHLY, CDR2 FYNNEI. The V end lost 6 bases, the J end lost 0 bases, and 12 bases lay between the germline ends. The CDR3 covers 14 residues. The CDR3 coding sequence is TGTGCCAGCAGCCTAGCCGCAACCTCCTACGAGCAGTACTTC. Encoded protein: CASSLAATSYEQYF.

The chain recombines TRBV28 with TRBJ2-7; TRBD1 aligns across 9 bases. The CDR3 loop spans 15 amino acids. V dropped 8 bases and J dropped 2; count of bases not matched to a gene: 10. Germline V CDR1 and CDR2: MDHEN, SYDVKM. CDR3 protein: CASSIGQGYPYEQYV. CDR3 DNA: TGTGCCAGCTCCATTGGACAGGGGTATCCCTACGAGCAGTACGTC.

J is TRBJ2-5 and V is TRBV6-5; 7 bases are a match to TRBD2. This CDR3 has 12 amino acids. CDR1 and CDR2 (germline): MNHEY, SVGAGI. V dropped 7 bases and J dropped 5; count of bases not matched to a gene: 4. The CDR3 DNA reads TGTGCCAGCAAGGGTAGCGGGGAGACCCAGTACTTC. It encodes CASKGSGETQYF.

The chain links TRBV18 to TRBJ1-2; maybe TRBD1 (6 bases). Per germline, CDR1 KGHSH and CDR2 LQKENI. The CDR3 has 13 residues. The ends were cut back, 6 bases at V and 8 bases at J, with 16 bases in the middle. CDR3 sequence: CASSPSRGVGYTF. The CDR3 region has the DNA TGTGCCAGCTCCCCAAGCAGGGGAGTCGGCTACACCTTC. The full variable domain, rest sourced from reference TRBV18 and TRBJ1-2, is NAGVMQNPRHLVRRRGQEARLRCSPMKGHSHVYWYRQLPEEGLKFMVYLQKENIIDESGMPKERFSAEFPKEGPSILRIQQVVRGDSAAYFCASSPSRGVGYTFGSGTRLTVV.

This clone was observed a few times. The chain employs TRBV30 and TRBJ2-5; D perhaps matches TRBD1 (7 bases). V was cut by 8 bases and J by 2 bases, with 12 bases left in between. This CDR3 comprises 12 residues. The germline V gene encodes CDR1 GTSNPN and CDR2 SVGIG (reference sequence). CDR3 in amino acids: CAGGTAQETQYF. The CDR3 DNA follows: TGTGCCGGGGGGACAGCTCAAGAGACCCAGTACTTC.

The V and J genes are TRBV7-7 and TRBJ2-5, with D possibly matching TRBD1 (5 bases). Germline V CDR1 and CDR2: SSHAT, FNYEAQ (reference sequence). Trimming left V 5 bases short and J 10 bases short, with 17 bases between. This CDR3 has 13 residues. CDR3 region: CASSPWAWGGQYF. DNA for the CDR3: TGTGCCAGCAGCCCCTGGGCATGGGGCGGCCAGTACTTC.